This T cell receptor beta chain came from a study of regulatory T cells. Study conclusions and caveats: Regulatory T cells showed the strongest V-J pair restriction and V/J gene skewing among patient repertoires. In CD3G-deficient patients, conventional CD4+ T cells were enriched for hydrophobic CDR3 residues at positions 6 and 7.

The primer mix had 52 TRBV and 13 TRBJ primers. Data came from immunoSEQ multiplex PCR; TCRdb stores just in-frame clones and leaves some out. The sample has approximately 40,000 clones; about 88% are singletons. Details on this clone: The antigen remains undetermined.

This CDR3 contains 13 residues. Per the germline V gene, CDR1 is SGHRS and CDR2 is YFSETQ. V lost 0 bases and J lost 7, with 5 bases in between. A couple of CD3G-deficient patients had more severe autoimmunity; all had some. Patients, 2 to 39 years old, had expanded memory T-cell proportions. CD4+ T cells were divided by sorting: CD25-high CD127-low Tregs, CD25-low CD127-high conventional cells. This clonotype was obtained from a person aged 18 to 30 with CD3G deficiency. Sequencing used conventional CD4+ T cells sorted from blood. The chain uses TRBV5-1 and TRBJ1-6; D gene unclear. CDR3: CASSLGKNSPLHF. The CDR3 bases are TGCGCCAGCAGCTTGGGGAAGAATTCACCCCTCCACTTT. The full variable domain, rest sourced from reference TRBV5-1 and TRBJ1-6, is KAGVTQTPRYLIKTRGQQVTLSCSPISGHRSVSWYQQTPGQGLQFLFEYFSETQRNKGNFPGRFSGRQFSNSRSEMNVSTLELGDSALYLCASSLGKNSPLHFGNGTRLTVT.